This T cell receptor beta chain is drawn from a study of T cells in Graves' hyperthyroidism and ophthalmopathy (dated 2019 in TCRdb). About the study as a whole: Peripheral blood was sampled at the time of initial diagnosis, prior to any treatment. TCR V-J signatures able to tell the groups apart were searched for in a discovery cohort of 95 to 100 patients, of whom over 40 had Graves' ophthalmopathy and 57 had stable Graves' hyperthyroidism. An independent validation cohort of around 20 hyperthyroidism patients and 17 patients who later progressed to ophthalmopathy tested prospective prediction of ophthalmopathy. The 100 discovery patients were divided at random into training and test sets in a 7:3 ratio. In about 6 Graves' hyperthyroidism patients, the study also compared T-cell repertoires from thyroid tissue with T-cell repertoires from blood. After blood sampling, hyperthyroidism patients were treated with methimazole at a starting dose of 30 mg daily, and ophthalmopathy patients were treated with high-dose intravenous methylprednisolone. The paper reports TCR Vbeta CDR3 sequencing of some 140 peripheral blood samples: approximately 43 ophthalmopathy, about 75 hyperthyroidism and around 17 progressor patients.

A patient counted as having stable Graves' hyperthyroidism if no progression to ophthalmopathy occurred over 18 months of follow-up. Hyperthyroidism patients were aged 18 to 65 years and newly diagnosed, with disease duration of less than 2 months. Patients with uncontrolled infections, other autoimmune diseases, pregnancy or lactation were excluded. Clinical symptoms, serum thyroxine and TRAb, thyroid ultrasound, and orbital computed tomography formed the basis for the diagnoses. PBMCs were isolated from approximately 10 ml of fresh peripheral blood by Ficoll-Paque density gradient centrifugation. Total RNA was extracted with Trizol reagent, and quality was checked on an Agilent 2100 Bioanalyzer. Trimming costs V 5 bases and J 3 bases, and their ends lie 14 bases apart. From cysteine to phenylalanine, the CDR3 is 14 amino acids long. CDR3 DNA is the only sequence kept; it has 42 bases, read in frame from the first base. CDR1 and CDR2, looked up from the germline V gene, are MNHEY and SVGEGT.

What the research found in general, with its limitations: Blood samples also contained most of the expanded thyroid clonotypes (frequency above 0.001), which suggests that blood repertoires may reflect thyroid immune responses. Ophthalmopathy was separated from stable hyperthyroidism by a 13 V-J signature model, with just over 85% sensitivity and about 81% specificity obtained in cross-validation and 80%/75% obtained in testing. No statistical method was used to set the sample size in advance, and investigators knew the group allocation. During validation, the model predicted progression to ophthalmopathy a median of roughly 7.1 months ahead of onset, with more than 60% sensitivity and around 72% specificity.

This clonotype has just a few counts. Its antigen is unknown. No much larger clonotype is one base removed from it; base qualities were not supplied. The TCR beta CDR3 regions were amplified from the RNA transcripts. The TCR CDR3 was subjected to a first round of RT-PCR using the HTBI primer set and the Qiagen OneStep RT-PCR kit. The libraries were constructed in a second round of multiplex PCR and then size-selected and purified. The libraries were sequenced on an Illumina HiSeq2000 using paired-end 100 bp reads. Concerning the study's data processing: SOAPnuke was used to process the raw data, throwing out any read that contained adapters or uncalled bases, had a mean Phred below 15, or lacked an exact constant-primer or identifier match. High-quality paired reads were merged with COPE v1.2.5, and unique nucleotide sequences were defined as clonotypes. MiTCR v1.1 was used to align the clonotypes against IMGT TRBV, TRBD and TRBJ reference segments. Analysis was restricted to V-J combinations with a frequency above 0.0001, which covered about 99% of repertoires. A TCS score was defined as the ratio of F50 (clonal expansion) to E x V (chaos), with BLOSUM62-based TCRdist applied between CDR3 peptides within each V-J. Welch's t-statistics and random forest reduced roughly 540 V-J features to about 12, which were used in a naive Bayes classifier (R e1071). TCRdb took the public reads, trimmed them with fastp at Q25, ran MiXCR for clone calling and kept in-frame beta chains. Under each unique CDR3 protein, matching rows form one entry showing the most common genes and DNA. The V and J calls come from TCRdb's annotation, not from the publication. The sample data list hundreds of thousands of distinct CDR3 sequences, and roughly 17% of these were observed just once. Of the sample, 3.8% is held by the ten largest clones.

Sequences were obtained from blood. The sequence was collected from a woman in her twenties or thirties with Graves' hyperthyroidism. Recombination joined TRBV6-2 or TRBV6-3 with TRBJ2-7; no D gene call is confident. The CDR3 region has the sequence CASSPRGRHYEQYF. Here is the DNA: TGTGCCAGCAGTCCCCGAGGTCGACACTACGAGCAGTACTTC.